A single sample is the source of the 29 T cell receptor beta chains below, sequenced in a study of CD8+CD57+ T cells in acquired aplastic anemia. The TCR beta profiling, which covered VDJ combination and CDR3 sequence, was carried out using genomic DNA as the template. In TCRdb, the reads were re-called with MiXCR into one record per CDR3 protein. The sample records more than 150,000 distinct CDR3 sequences, about 47% being singletons. Sequencing input: sorted CD4+, CD8+, or CD8+CD57+ T cells (not recorded which) from PBMCs. All receptors come from a human donor in good health.

This clonotype has more than one count but fewer than ten. The chain carries TRBV5-6 and TRBJ2-7; D not certain. The CDR3 sequence is 14 residues long. Germline V gene data show CDR1 as SGHDT and CDR2 as YYEEEE. V dropped 6 bases and J dropped 2 bases, with 15 bases sitting between them. The CDR3 here is CASNSRTAPYEQYF. The CDR3, as DNA: TGTGCCAGCAACTCTAGGACGGCTCCCTACGAGCAGTACTTC.

This chain links TRBV20-1 with TRBJ2-7, with no clear D. Deletions cut 6 bases from V and 0 bases from J, with 15 bases between. The germline V gene encodes CDR1 DFQATT and CDR2 SNEGSKA (reference sequence). CDR3 length equals 14 residues. The chain's CDR3 is CSASSPPSSYEQYF. Written as DNA, the CDR3 is TGCAGTGCCAGCTCACCTCCCAGCTCCTACGAGCAGTACTTC.

The chain joins TRBV6-6 to TRBJ2-2; tentatively, D is TRBD2 (6 bases). CDR3 size: 15 residues. Germline lookup yields CDR1 MNHNY and CDR2 SVGAGI (reference sequence). V shed 5 bases and J shed 2 bases, with 12 bases lying between them. The CDR3 reads CASSRISGNTGELFF. The CDR3 DNA is TGTGCCAGCAGTCGTATTAGCGGCAACACCGGGGAGCTGTTTTTT.

This CDR3 is CSARSGLRPYNEQFF. CDR3 nucleotide sequence: TGCAGTGCTAGATCCGGGCTTCGACCCTACAATGAGCAGTTCTTC. J is TRBJ2-1 and V is TRBV20-1; D is uncertain. Trimming left V 2 bases short and J 2 bases short, with 13 bases between. Per germline, CDR1 DFQATT and CDR2 SNEGSKA (reference sequence). This CDR3 is 15 amino acids long.

The chain carries TRBV7-9 and TRBJ1-1; D not resolved. Trimming took 7 bases from V and 0 from J, leaving 6 bases between them. Germline lookup yields CDR1 SEHNR and CDR2 FQNEAQ (reference sequence). The CDR3 has 12 amino acids. Here the CDR3 reads CASTPLNTEAFF. The DNA of the CDR3 is TGTGCCAGCACCCCTCTGAACACTGAAGCTTTCTTT.

This chain joins TRBV30 and TRBJ2-7, with D unresolved. This CDR3 is built from 13 residues. The germline V gene encodes CDR1 GTSNPN and CDR2 SVGIG (reference sequence). The ends were cut back, 0 bases at V and 1 base at J, with 7 bases in the middle. In DNA form, the CDR3 reads TGTGCCTGGAGTGTTGTGAGTTCCTACGAGCAGTACTTC. This sequence encodes CAWSVVSSYEQYF.

The V gene is TRBV7-3, the J gene TRBJ2-5; 8 bases map to TRBD2. The CDR3 covers 13 residues. Germline V gene data show CDR1 as SGHTA and CDR2 as FQGTGA. Trimming took 8 bases from V and 5 from J; bases not matched to a gene: 7. The CDR3 DNA is TGTGCCAGCGGAGCGGGAGCGGGGGAGACCCAGTACTTC. This encodes CASGAGAGETQYF.

In its sample, this clonotype was seen many times. The gene calls are TRBV24-1 and TRBJ2-5, with 8 bases identical to TRBD2. There are 15 residues in the CDR3. J gave up 0 bases and V 9 bases, and 8 bases lay outside the gene matches. The germline CDR1 and CDR2 sequences are KGHDR and SFDVKD. CDR3 loop: CATGSTSVHQETQYF. CDR3 in DNA: TGTGCCACCGGGTCGACTAGCGTACACCAAGAGACCCAGTACTTC.

This clonotype turned up a few times. The chain has TRBV19 and TRBJ2-7; maybe TRBD2 (6 bases). CDR1 and CDR2 from the germline V gene are LNHDA and SQIVND (reference sequence). Trimming removed 4 bases at V and 7 bases at J, with 17 bases between. The CDR3 runs 14 residues. DNA for the CDR3: TGTGCCAGTAGTACCTGGACCGCCGGAGGGGAGCAGTACTTC. As protein: CASSTWTAGGEQYF.

This clonotype was seen more than once but under ten times. The chain links TRBV11-2 to TRBJ2-3; 11 positions agree with TRBD2. Germline V gene data show CDR1 as SGHAT and CDR2 as FQNNGV. The CDR3 consists of 15 residues. V trimming: 4 bases; J trimming: 4 bases; junction bases outside the gene matches: 4. CDR3 DNA sequence: TGTGCCAGCAGCTCAGATAGCGGGGGGGCAGATACGCAGTATTTT. Amino acid sequence: CASSSDSGGADTQYF. The whole variable domain, remainder taken from reference TRBV11-2 and TRBJ2-3, is EAGVAQSPRYKIIEKRQSVAFWCNPISGHATLYWYQQILGQGPKLLIQFQNNGVVDDSQLPKDRFSAERLKGVDSTLKIQPAKLEDSAVYLCASSSDSGGADTQYFGPGTRLTVL.

This clonotype was counted ten times or more. J is TRBJ2-1 and V is TRBV7-9, with 7 bases fitting TRBD2. Looked up from germline, CDR1 is SEHNR and CDR2 is FQNEAQ (reference sequence). V dropped 1 base and J dropped 6; count of bases not matched to a gene: 9. This CDR3 spans 16 amino acids. The CDR3 sequence: CASSLGGLAASNEQFF. The DNA for the CDR3 is TGTGCCAGCAGCTTAGGCGGGCTAGCGGCCTCCAATGAGCAGTTCTTC.

In this sample, this clonotype turned up a few times. The rearrangement uses TRBV2 and TRBJ2-5, with TRBD2 as a possible D gene (5 bases). V gave up 4 bases and J gave up 4 bases, with 13 bases separating them. This CDR3 spans 14 amino acids. From germline, CDR1 is SNHLY and CDR2 FYNNEI. CDR3 protein: CASSVSEGGETQYF. CDR3 in DNA: TGTGCCAGCAGTGTTAGCGAGGGCGGAGAGACCCAGTACTTC.

In the case of this clonotype: This CDR3 fails to terminate in the conserved phenylalanine or tryptophan, so it likely reflects a read error. The rearrangement links TRBV25-1 to TRBJ2-7, with 8 nucleotides matching TRBD2. This CDR3 has 14 amino acids. CDR1 and CDR2 from the germline V gene are MGHDK and SYGVNS. With 2 bases clipped from V and 0 bases from J, the junction kept 0 bases outside the gene matches. CDR3 loop: CASSEGLASYEQYL. The CDR3, as DNA: TGTGCCAGCAGTGAAGGACTAGCCTCCTACGAGCAGTACCTC.

This clonotype came up many times. V gene TRBV24-1 combines with J gene TRBJ2-5; 11 bases map to TRBD2. Germline CDR1 KGHDR, CDR2 SFDVKD. The length of the CDR3 is 15 residues. V lost 3 bases and J lost 5; bases outside the gene matches: 4. The CDR3 DNA sequence: TGTGCCACCAGTGATCTAGCGGGAGGCGGTGAGACCCAGTACTTC. This translates into CATSDLAGGGETQYF.

The chain combines TRBV6-5 with TRBJ2-3; D remains ambiguous. Germline-derived CDR1 and CDR2 are MNHEY and SVGAGI. This CDR3 spans 15 amino acids. Trimming stripped 2 bases from V and 0 bases from J, with 9 bases between. CDR3 region: CASSYRAPSTDTQYF. CDR3 nucleotide sequence: TGTGCCAGCAGTTACCGAGCACCTAGCACAGATACGCAGTATTTT.

V usage is TRBV6-5 and J usage is TRBJ2-7; weak D call: TRBD2 (6 bases). The V end lost 0 bases, the J end lost 3 bases, and 12 bases lay between the germline ends. The CDR3 consists of 15 residues. CDR1 and CDR2 (germline): MNHEY, SVGAGI. DNA of the CDR3: TGTGCCAGCAGTTACTCGCGCCTGGAGGGCTACGAGCAGTACTTC. Amino acids: CASSYSRLEGYEQYF.

The sample holds a few counts of this clonotype. The chain uses TRBV3-1 and TRBJ1-4, with a tentative D call TRBD1 (5 bases). CDR1 and CDR2 from the germline V gene are LGHDT and YNNKEL (reference sequence). The V gene lost 2 bases and the J gene lost 8 bases, with 15 bases spanning the gap. The CDR3 spans 15 residues. The CDR3 sequence is CASSQRSGKVEKLFF. CDR3 nucleotides: TGTGCCAGCAGCCAACGATCAGGGAAGGTCGAAAAACTGTTTTTT.

This chain uses TRBV30 with TRBJ2-2, with TRBD2 matching 9 bases. The CDR3 length is 16 residues. CDR1 and CDR2 from the germline V gene are GTSNPN and SVGIG (reference sequence). The junction had 13 bases not matched to a gene; V was cut back by 5 bases and J by 6 bases. CDR3 nucleotide sequence: TGTGCCTGGTACCCTGGAATAGCGGGAGAGGCCGGGGAGCTGTTTTTT. It specifies CAWYPGIAGEAGELFF. Using reference TRBV30 and TRBJ2-2 for the parts outside the CDR3, the full variable domain is SQTIHQWPATLVQPVGSPLSLECTVEGTSNPNLYWYRQAAGRGLQLLFYSVGIGQISSEVPQNLSASRPQDRQFILSSKKLLLSDSGFYLCAWYPGIAGEAGELFFGEGSRLTVL.

With regard to this clonotype: At one of its ends the junction is not consistent with the germline gene, which may arise from a read error. The chain uses TRBV11-2 and TRBJ1-5; D is unclear. The CDR3 has 15 amino acids. Looked up from germline, CDR1 is SGHAT and CDR2 is FQNNGV. CDR3 sequence (DNA): TGTGCCAGCAGTTTAGACGGAACTAGCAATCAGCCCCAGCATTTT. This sequence encodes CASSLDGTSNQPQHF.

This clonotype was picked up many times. The chain employs TRBV14 and TRBJ2-3, with D uncertain. This CDR3 has 12 amino acids. Germline-derived CDR1 and CDR2 are SGHDN and FVKESK. V shed 4 bases and J shed 14 bases, with 16 bases lying between them. The CDR3 spells CASSPLVNVRYF. CDR3 sequence (DNA): TGTGCCAGCAGCCCCCTAGTCAACGTGCGGTATTTT.

This clonotype showed up just a few times. This sequence joins TRBV3-1 and TRBJ2-7; D call uncertain. The CDR3 contains 12 residues. Germline V lookup: CDR1 LGHDT, CDR2 YNNKEL (reference sequence). V lost 2 bases, J lost 3 bases, and 5 bases lay in between. CDR3 coding DNA: TGTGCCAGCAGCCAATATGGCTACGAGCAGTACTTC. As protein: CASSQYGYEQYF.

This clonotype occurred once. The J gene is TRBJ2-2, the V gene TRBV20-1, with TRBD2 matching over 9 bases. The CDR3 has 17 residues. The junction had 7 bases not matched to a gene; V was cut back by 1 base and J by 1 base. The germline V gene encodes CDR1 DFQATT and CDR2 SNEGSKA (reference sequence). The CDR3 loop is CSARALTSGLNTGELFF. The DNA for the CDR3 is TGCAGTGCTAGAGCTTTGACTAGCGGCCTGAACACCGGGGAGCTGTTTTTT.

With regard to this clonotype: Germline is not matched at one junction end, which may reflect a read error. This sequence joins TRBV13 and TRBJ2-1, with D tentatively TRBD2 (6 bases). CDR1 PRHDT and CDR2 FYEKMQ come from the germline V gene (reference sequence). The CDR3 is 15 amino acids. The CDR3 here is CASSVGRGVRNEQFF. DNA of the CDR3: TGTGCCAGCAGCGTAGGTCGCGGGGTGAGGAATGAGCAGTTCTTC.

This clonotype came up many times. J is TRBJ1-5 and V is TRBV24-1; maybe TRBD1 (5 bases). Trimming removed 6 bases at V and 3 bases at J, with 17 bases between. CDR1 is KGHDR, CDR2 SFDVKD, per germline. This CDR3 comprises 16 residues. CDR3 nucleotides: TGTGCCACCAGTAGCTTCGACAGCAGATACAATCAGCCCCAGCATTTT. It encodes CATSSFDSRYNQPQHF.

This clonotype was detected many times. The chain couples TRBV9 to TRBJ1-1; TRBD1 is a possible D gene (6 bases). The CDR3 length is 16 residues. With 0 bases removed from V and 0 bases from J, the gap between germline ends came to 12 bases. Germline CDR1 reads SGDLS; CDR2 reads YYNGEE. CDR3 sequence (DNA): TGTGCCAGCAGCGTAGACCCGGGGGGGCTGAACACTGAAGCTTTCTTT. Its translation: CASSVDPGGLNTEAFF.

The V and J genes are TRBV24-1 and TRBJ1-1, with TRBD1 matching over 7 bases. Germline-derived CDR1 and CDR2 are KGHDR and SFDVKD. The CDR3 consists of 15 residues. The V gene end was trimmed by 5 bases and the J gene end by 7 bases; junction bases not matched to a gene: 12. The CDR3 DNA sequence: TGTGCCACCAGTGGTCTCCCGGGACAGCTGGATGAAGCTTTCTTT. Translation: CATSGLPGQLDEAFF.

As for this clonotype: Being one base from a much bigger clone, this may be a read error. This chain links TRBV5-1 with TRBJ2-1; TRBD2 matches at 9 bases. Unmatched junction bases numbered 11, after V lost 4 bases and J lost 9 bases. The CDR3 contains 15 residues. CDR1 SGHRS and CDR2 YFSETQ come from the germline V gene. CDR3 region: CASSHSGSGHSEQFF. CDR3 in DNA: TGCGCCAGCAGCCATAGCGGGAGTGGTCACAGTGAGCAGTTCTTC.

This clonotype occurred once. The chain has TRBV7-2 and TRBJ2-7; D unresolved. Germline V gene lookup returns CDR1 SGHTA and CDR2 FQGNSA. CDR3 length equals 13 residues. V lost 2 bases to trimming and J lost 3 bases, with 8 bases between them. The CDR3 nucleotides are TGTGCCAGCAGCTTATGGTCAAACTACGAGCAGTACTTC. This gives the protein CASSLWSNYEQYF.

This clonotype occurred a few times. The chain combines TRBV6-2 or TRBV6-3 with TRBJ2-1; TRBD2 matches at 10 bases. The J segment lost 3 bases and the V segment lost 4 bases, leaving 3 bases of the junction unmatched. The germline gives CDR1 MNHEY, CDR2 SVGEGT. The CDR3 contains 15 residues. The CDR3 reads CASSSLAGNYNEQFF. The CDR3 DNA is TGTGCCAGCAGTTCACTAGCGGGAAACTACAATGAGCAGTTCTTC.